Listed below are T cell receptor beta chains from one sample, sequenced in a study of blood T cells in healthy people across ages. MiXCR, run by TCRdb on the 5' RACE reads, gives a single entry per CDR3 protein. The table includes around 1,000,000 distinct CDR3 sequences, around 25% detected once. These data were also reused for a study on T cells of mothers and their children.

The source material was blood. These receptors were collected from a girl aged 2 to 9 in good health. Each CDR3 is given with its conserved first and last residue. A D gene is named only where the DNA matches it firmly. Clone size is stated in some rows and not others, as once, few, many or a class when expanded.

V gene	J gene	D gene	clone size	CDR3 DNA	CDR3 protein
TRBV4-3	TRBJ1-1	TRBD1	NA	TGCGCCAGCAGCCCGGGGACAGGGGAGGAGACTGAAGCTTTCTTT	CASSPGTGEETEAFF
TRBV7-2	TRBJ2-5	NA	few	TGTGCCAGCCCGACAGCGACTAGTTTGGAGACCCAGTACTTC	CASPTATSLETQYF
TRBV28	TRBJ2-3	TRBD1	NA	TGTGCCAGCAGTTCGACAGGGGGCCTATTCACAGATACGCAGTATTTT	CASSSTGGLFTDTQYF
TRBV5-4	TRBJ2-3	NA	NA	TGTGCCAGCAGCTCCTCCCTTAGCGAACCCACAGATACGCAGTATTTT	CASSSSLSEPTDTQYF
TRBV13	TRBJ2-5	TRBD2	NA	TGTGCCAGCAGCCTAGCGGGGGTTTTCCAAGAGACCCAGTACTTC	CASSLAGVFQETQYF
TRBV29-1	TRBJ2-1	NA	NA	TGCAGCGTCCCAGATACATATGACAATGAGCAGTTCTTC	CSVPDTYDNEQFF
TRBV7-9	TRBJ2-2	NA	NA	TGTGCCAGCCTGACGGACGGTTCGAACACCGGGGAGCTGTTTTTT	CASLTDGSNTGELFF
TRBV20-1	TRBJ2-6	NA	NA	TGCAGTGCTAGACCCCGGGGGCTCGGGGCCAACGTCCTGACTTTC	CSARPRGLGANVLTF
TRBV12-3/TRBV12-4	TRBJ2-5	NA	NA	TGTGCCAGCAGACCCCAGAGCGGGCAAGAGACCCAGTACTTC	CASRPQSGQETQYF
TRBV6-5	TRBJ2-5	NA	few	TGTGCCAGCAGTTACTTTCCCGATCTCCAAGAGACCCAGTACTTC	CASSYFPDLQETQYF
TRBV20-1	TRBJ2-3	TRBD2	NA	TGCAGTGCTAGAAAGGGACTAGCCACAGATACGCAGTATTTT	CSARKGLATDTQYF
TRBV20-1	TRBJ2-1	NA	NA	TGCAGTGCCTACCCCACTAGGGGTATCCTCGGGGTGCAGTTCTTC	CSAYPTRGILGVQFF
TRBV28	TRBJ2-5	NA	few	TGTGCCAGCAGCACCGGACGGGCAGAGACCCAGTACTTC	CASSTGRAETQYF
TRBV14	TRBJ2-1	NA	NA	TGTGCCAGCAGCCAAGGGGAAGTCGGGGGATTCTACAATGAGCAGTTCTTC	CASSQGEVGGFYNEQFF
TRBV20-1	TRBJ1-2	NA	few	TGCAGTGCTCTACCCAGACAGTACTACACCTTC	CSALPRQYYTF
TRBV15	TRBJ2-5	TRBD1	NA	TGTGCCACCAGCGGAGGAATGACAGGGGGTCGAGAGACCCAGTACTTC	CATSGGMTGGRETQYF
TRBV7-2	TRBJ2-1	TRBD1	many	TGTGCCAGCAGCTCGCGCCCCGGGACAGGGATTTTGAATGAGCAGTTCTTC	CASSSRPGTGILNEQFF
TRBV3-1	TRBJ2-1	TRBD2	NA	TGTGCCAGCAGCCGCCTGGCGGGGGGGCGGACAAATGAGCAGTTCTTC	CASSRLAGGRTNEQFF
TRBV29-1	TRBJ1-2	NA	NA	TGCAGCGTCCGCCAGACGTCGGGTGGCTACACCTTC	CSVRQTSGGYTF
TRBV7-8	TRBJ2-2	TRBD2	NA	TGTGCCAGCAGCCTCGGTTGGACTAGGAGCACCGGGGAGCTGTTTTTT	CASSLGWTRSTGELFF
TRBV20-1	TRBJ1-3	NA	few	TGCAGTGCTAGCCGGGGGACCTTCTCTGGAAACACCATATATTTT	CSASRGTFSGNTIYF
TRBV27	TRBJ2-7	NA	few	TGTGCCAGCAGTGTTGGGATTACCCAGGCCTACGAGCAGTACTTC	CASSVGITQAYEQYF
TRBV20-1	TRBJ2-5	NA	NA	TGCAGCGCGAAACTACTCCAAGAGACCCAGTACTTC	CSAKLLQETQYF
TRBV7-2	TRBJ1-5	TRBD1	NA	TGTGCCAGCAGCTCGGGCAGGGGGCGACAGCCCCAGCATTTT	CASSSGRGRQPQHF
TRBV28	TRBJ2-6	NA	NA	TGTGCCAGCAGATCATCCGCTGGGGCCAACGTCCTGACTTTC	CASRSSAGANVLTF
TRBV12-3/TRBV12-4	TRBJ1-2	NA	few	TGTGCCAGCACAGTGACGGGGGGACGTGGCTACACCTTC	CASTVTGGRGYTF
TRBV2	TRBJ1-3	NA	NA	TGTGCCACCGCAGGTCGGGGAGCGGGAAACACCATATATTTT	CATAGRGAGNTIYF
TRBV9	TRBJ2-1	NA	few	TGTGCCAGCAGCGTTAGGATGGAAAATGAGCAGTTCTTC	CASSVRMENEQFF
TRBV29-1	TRBJ1-2	NA	NA	TGCAGCGCCATAGGACAGCGTGGCTACACCTTC	CSAIGQRGYTF
TRBV11-1	TRBJ2-5	NA	few	TGTGCCAGCAGCTTAGTCCCCCAACAGGGAGGTGGAGAGACCCAGTACTTC	CASSLVPQQGGGETQYF
TRBV3-1	TRBJ2-2	NA	NA	TGTGCCAGCTCCGATATGGCCGGGGAGCTGTTTTTT	CASSDMAGELFF
TRBV14	TRBJ2-6	NA	few	TGTGCCAGCAGTCCGATGGGAGCTCCTCGGAACTCTGGGGCCAACGTCCTGACTTTC	CASSPMGAPRNSGANVLTF
TRBV3-1	TRBJ2-5	NA	few	TGTGCCAGCAGCCAAGATGCGACGGAAGAGACCCGGTACTTC	CASSQDATEETRYF
TRBV18	TRBJ1-1	TRBD1	few	TGTGCCAGCTCCTACTCCGCGGGACAGGGAACGATTGAAGCTTTCTTT	CASSYSAGQGTIEAFF
TRBV4-3	TRBJ2-2	TRBD1	NA	TGCGCCAGCAGCCTCATGCGGACAGGGGGCTTGGCCGGGGAGCTGTTTTTT	CASSLMRTGGLAGELFF
TRBV6-5	TRBJ2-3	NA	NA	TGTGCCAGCAGTTACTCTCCGGGCCCCAAGGGGCACACAGATACGCAGTATTTT	CASSYSPGPKGHTDTQYF
TRBV4-3	TRBJ1-2	NA	NA	TGCGCCAGCAGCACCCGGGTTTCCTATGGCTACACCTTC	CASSTRVSYGYTF
TRBV20-1	TRBJ2-5	NA	NA	TGCAGTGCTACCTACTTTGAGAGTTTTCTCCAAGAGACCCAGTACTTC	CSATYFESFLQETQYF
TRBV21-1	TRBJ2-7	NA	NA	TGTGCCAGCAGCCAAAAAGGGGCCCACCCTAGGAGCTCCTACGAGCAGTACTTC	CASSQKGAHPRSSYEQYF
TRBV2	TRBJ2-1	NA	NA	TGTGCCAGCAGTGTACTTGGGACTGGGAGCTCCTACGAGCAGTTCTTC	CASSVLGTGSSYEQFF
TRBV29-1	TRBJ2-3	NA	NA	TGCAGCGTGGGGAGCGGACGGAGCACAGATACGCAGTATTTT	CSVGSGRSTDTQYF
TRBV6-6	TRBJ1-5	NA	NA	TGTGCCAGCAGTTGGCCGGGCAATCAGCCCCAGCATTTT	CASSWPGNQPQHF
TRBV7-2	TRBJ2-1	TRBD2	few	TGTGCCAGCAGCCCAGCGGGAGGATCCTACAATGAGCAGTTCTTC	CASSPAGGSYNEQFF
TRBV11-2	TRBJ2-7	NA	many	TGTGCCAGCAGCTTGGAGATCTCCTACGAGCAGTACTTC	CASSLEISYEQYF
TRBV20-1	TRBJ1-4	NA	few	TGCAGTGCTAGAGATACGGACAGCTTCGAAAAACTGTTTTTT	CSARDTDSFEKLFF
TRBV9	TRBJ2-5	NA	NA	TGTTCCAGCAGCCAACGGCCCTCGATAGGCGAGGAGACCCAGTACTTC	CSSSQRPSIGEETQYF
TRBV19	TRBJ1-5	TRBD1	once	TGTGCCAGTACAGAATTACAGGGGGCGAGTCGCGGCAATCAGCCCCAGCATTTT	CASTELQGASRGNQPQHF
TRBV3-1	TRBJ2-7	NA	many	TGTGCCAGCAGCCAAGGTCGGAGCTCCTACGAGCAGTACTTC	CASSQGRSSYEQYF
TRBV11-2	TRBJ2-1	NA	NA	TGTGCCAGCAGCCCCAGCGTGGGAGAACTAGAGCAGTTCTTC	CASSPSVGELEQFF
TRBV5-6	TRBJ2-5	NA	few	TGTGCCAGCACGCCCGAGTCCCACTCGGAGACCCAGTACTTC	CASTPESHSETQYF
TRBV20-1	TRBJ2-5	NA	NA	TGCAGTGCTAGTGGTGAGGCTAAAGAGACCCAGTACTTC	CSASGEAKETQYF
TRBV29-1	TRBJ1-2	NA	NA	TGCAGCGCGGCCGGGACGGGTAGCTATGGCTACACCTTC	CSAAGTGSYGYTF
TRBV10-3	TRBJ2-5	NA	NA	TGTGCCATCAGTGAGTCGATCGCTGAGACCCAGTACTTC	CAISESIAETQYF